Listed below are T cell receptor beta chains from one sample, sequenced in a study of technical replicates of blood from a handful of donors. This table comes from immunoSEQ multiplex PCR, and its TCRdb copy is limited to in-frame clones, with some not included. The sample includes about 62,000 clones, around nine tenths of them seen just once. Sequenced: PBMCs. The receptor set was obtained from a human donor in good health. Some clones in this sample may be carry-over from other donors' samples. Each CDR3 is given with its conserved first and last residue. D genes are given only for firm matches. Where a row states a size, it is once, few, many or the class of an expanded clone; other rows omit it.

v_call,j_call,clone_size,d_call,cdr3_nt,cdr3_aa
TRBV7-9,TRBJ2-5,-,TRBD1,TGTGCCAGCAGCTTTCCCGGGACAGGGGGCATGGAGACCCAGTACTTC,CASSFPGTGGMETQYF
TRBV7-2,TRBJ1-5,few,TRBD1,TGTGCCAGCAGCGCGACAGGGAATAGCAATCAGCCCCAGCATTTT,CASSATGNSNQPQHF
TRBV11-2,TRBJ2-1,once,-,TGTGCCAGCAGCTTAGGATTAGGGGGGGAGGAGCAGTTCTTC,CASSLGLGGEEQFF
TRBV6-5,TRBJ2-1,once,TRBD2,TGTGCCAGCAGGGGACTAGCAGAATACAATGAGCAGTTCTTC,CASRGLAEYNEQFF
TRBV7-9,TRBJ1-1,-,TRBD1,TGTGCCAGCAGAAGGGACAGGGGGAACACTGAAGCTTTCTTT,CASRRDRGNTEAFF
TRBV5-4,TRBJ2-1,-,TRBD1,TGTGCCAGCAGCCTCGACAGGGACCAAAGGCTCTTC,CASSLDRDQRLF
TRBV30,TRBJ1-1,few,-,TGTGCCTGGAGGGGACAACTGAACACTGAAGCTTTCTTT,CAWRGQLNTEAFF
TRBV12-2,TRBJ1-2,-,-,TGTGCAAGTCGCAACAAACACAGGGTCGGGGATGGCTACACCTTC,CASRNKHRVGDGYTF
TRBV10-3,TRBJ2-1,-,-,TGTGCCATCAGTCAGACAAACAATGAGCAGTTCTTC,CAISQTNNEQFF
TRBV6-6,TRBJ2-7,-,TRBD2,TGTGCCAGCATAACTAGCGGGAGGGCCGGGTACGAGCAGTACTTC,CASITSGRAGYEQYF
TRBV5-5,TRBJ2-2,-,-,TGTGCCAGCAGCCTAGACAGGGGGGAGCTGTTTTTT,CASSLDRGELFF
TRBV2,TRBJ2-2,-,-,TGTGCCAGCAGTCATTCCCGGGTCTTGAACACCGGGGAGCTGTTTTTT,CASSHSRVLNTGELFF
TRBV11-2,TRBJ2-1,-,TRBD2,TGTGCCAGCAGCTTAGATTGGGCGGGAGTCTACAATGAGCAGTTCTTC,CASSLDWAGVYNEQFF
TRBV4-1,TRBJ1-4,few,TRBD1,TGCGCCAGCAGCCAAAATCCAGGGGGTTTTGGTGAAAAACTGTTTTTT,CASSQNPGGFGEKLFF
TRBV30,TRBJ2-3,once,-,TGTGCCTGGGACTGGGGAGGCACGCAGTATTTT,CAWDWGGTQYF
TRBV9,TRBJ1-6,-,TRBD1,TGTGCCAGCAGCACAGGACAGGGGGCGGGTTCACCCCTCCACTTT,CASSTGQGAGSPLHF
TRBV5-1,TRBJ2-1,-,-,TGCGCCAGCAGCTTAGATAGTGAGCAGTTCTTC,CASSLDSEQFF
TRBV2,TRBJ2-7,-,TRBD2,TGTGCCACCTCGACTAGCGGGGAGAACGAGCAGTACTTC,CATSTSGENEQYF
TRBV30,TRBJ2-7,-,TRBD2,TGTGCCTGGAGTGTAAGGGGAGGGCTTAACGAGCAGTACTTC,CAWSVRGGLNEQYF
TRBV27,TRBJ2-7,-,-,TGTGCCACCAGACTTCTGGGGGCGGAAGAGCAGTACTTC,CATRLLGAEEQYF
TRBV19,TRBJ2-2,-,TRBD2,TGTGCCAGTAGTAGGCCAGCGGGGGGGCCCGGGGAGCTGTTTTTT,CASSRPAGGPGELFF
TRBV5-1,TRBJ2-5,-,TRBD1,TGCGCCAGCAGCAGAGGACAGGCACAAGAGACCCAGTACTTC,CASSRGQAQETQYF
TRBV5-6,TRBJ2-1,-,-,TGTGCCAGCAGCTTCGACAGTTCCTACAATGAGCAGTTCTTC,CASSFDSSYNEQFF
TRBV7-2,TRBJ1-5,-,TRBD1,TGTGCCAGCAGCCCGGACAGGGCGGAGGGTCAGCCCCAGCATTTT,CASSPDRAEGQPQHF
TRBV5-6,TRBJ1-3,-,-,TGTGCCAGCACCGCGTTGAGGGAGGGTGGAAACACCATATATTTT,CASTALREGGNTIYF
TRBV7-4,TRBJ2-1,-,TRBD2,TGTGCCAGCAGCCCGAGCGGGGGAGTAGACAATGAGCAGTTCTTC,CASSPSGGVDNEQFF
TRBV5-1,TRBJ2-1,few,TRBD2,TGCGCCAGCAGCTTGAGGGGAGCGGGGGCCACGGCAAATGAGCAGTTCTTC,CASSLRGAGATANEQFF
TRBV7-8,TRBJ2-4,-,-,TGTGCCAGCAGCCAAGGACAGGCCAAAAACATTCAGTACTTC,CASSQGQAKNIQYF
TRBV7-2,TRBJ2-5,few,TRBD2,TGTGCCAGCAGCTTAGAGGGCGGGAGGCCGCGGACCCAGTACTTC,CASSLEGGRPRTQYF
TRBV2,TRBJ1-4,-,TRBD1,TGTGCCAGCAGACGATTGGACAGGGGAGAAAAACTGTTTTTT,CASRRLDRGEKLFF
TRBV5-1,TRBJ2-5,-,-,TGCGCCAGCAGCTCCCGGGGAGGAGAAGAGACCCAGTACTTC,CASSSRGGEETQYF
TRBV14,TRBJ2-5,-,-,TGTGCCAGCAGCCAACTGCTAGCAGGAACAGAGACCCAGTACTTC,CASSQLLAGTETQYF
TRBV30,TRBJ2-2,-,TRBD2,TGTGCCTGGGCAACGGGACTAGCGGGAGTTAGGGAGCTGTTTTTT,CAWATGLAGVRELFF
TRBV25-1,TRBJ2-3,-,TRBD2,TGTGCCAGCAGTGAACAAAGCGGGGGGGCCAACACAGATACGCAGTATTTT,CASSEQSGGANTDTQYF
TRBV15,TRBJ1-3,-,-,TGTGCCACCAGCAGAGATCGTTTCCGGGGGGCGTCTGGAAACACCATATATTTT,CATSRDRFRGASGNTIYF
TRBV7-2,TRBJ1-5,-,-,TGTGCCAGCAGCTTAGATGAGGATCAGCCCCAGCATTTT,CASSLDEDQPQHF
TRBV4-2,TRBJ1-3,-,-,TGTGCCAGCAGCCAAGATACAGGCTTAACTGGAAACACCATATATTTT,CASSQDTGLTGNTIYF
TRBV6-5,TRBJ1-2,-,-,TGTGCCAGCAGTAAGGAACAGGTTAACTATGGCTACACCTTC,CASSKEQVNYGYTF
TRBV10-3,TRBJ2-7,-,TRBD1,TGTGCCATCAGGACACAGACAGGGGATGTAGACGAGCAGTACTTC,CAIRTQTGDVDEQYF
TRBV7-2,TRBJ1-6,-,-,TGTGCCAGCAGCTTTCAACGTGTCGGGAATTCACCCCTCCACTTT,CASSFQRVGNSPLHF
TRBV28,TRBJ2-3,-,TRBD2,TGTGCCAGCAGTTTATTGCCTGCTAGCGGGGGCCGCACAGATACGCAGTATTTT,CASSLLPASGGRTDTQYF
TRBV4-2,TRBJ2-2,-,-,TGTGCCAGCAGCCAAGGTTTTAGCGACGGCGGCGGGGAGCTGTTTTTT,CASSQGFSDGGGELFF
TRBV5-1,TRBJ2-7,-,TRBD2,TGCGCCAGCAGCTCTCGGGGGGGGAACTCCTACGAGCAGTACTTC,CASSSRGGNSYEQYF
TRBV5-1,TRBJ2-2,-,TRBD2,TGCGCCAGCAGCACCCCGCGGGGGGTCGGCGGGGAGCTGTTTTTT,CASSTPRGVGGELFF
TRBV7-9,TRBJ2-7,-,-,TGTGCCAGCAGCTTAGAACCTCCCATCAGCTACGAGCAGTACTTC,CASSLEPPISYEQYF
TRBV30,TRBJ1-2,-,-,TGTGCCTGGAGTGGGAGGACAGAGAACCGACTTTATGGCTACACCTTC,CAWSGRTENRLYGYTF
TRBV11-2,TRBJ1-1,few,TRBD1,TGTGCCAGCAGCTTGGGGACAGGGCGGAACACTGAAGCTTTCTTT,CASSLGTGRNTEAFF
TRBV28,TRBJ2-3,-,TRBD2,TGTGCCAGCAGTCCGGGGACTAGCGGACCCCCGACGCAGTATTTT,CASSPGTSGPPTQYF
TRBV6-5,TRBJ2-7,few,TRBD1,TGTGCCAGCAGCACAGGGGGCTGGGAGCAGTACTTC,CASSTGGWEQYF
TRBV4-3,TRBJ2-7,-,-,TGCGCCAGCAGCCAAGGGATAGGGGCCTCCTACGAGCAGTACTTC,CASSQGIGASYEQYF
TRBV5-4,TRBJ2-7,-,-,TGTGCCAGCAGCGTCTACCTCTACGAGCAGTACTTC,CASSVYLYEQYF
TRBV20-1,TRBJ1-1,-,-,TGCAGTGCCTCGACTGGCACTGAAGCTTTCTTT,CSASTGTEAFF
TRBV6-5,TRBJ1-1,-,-,TGTGCCAGCAGCTTCGACAGGAACACTGAAGCTTTCTTT,CASSFDRNTEAFF
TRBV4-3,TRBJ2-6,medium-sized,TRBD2,TGCGCCAGCAGCCAACCTTCTAGCGGCTCTGGGGCCAACGTCCTGACTTTC,CASSQPSSGSGANVLTF
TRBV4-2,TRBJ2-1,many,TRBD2,TGTGCCAGCAGCCAAGATAGGACTAGCGGGGTGTACAGTGAGCAGTTCTTC,CASSQDRTSGVYSEQFF